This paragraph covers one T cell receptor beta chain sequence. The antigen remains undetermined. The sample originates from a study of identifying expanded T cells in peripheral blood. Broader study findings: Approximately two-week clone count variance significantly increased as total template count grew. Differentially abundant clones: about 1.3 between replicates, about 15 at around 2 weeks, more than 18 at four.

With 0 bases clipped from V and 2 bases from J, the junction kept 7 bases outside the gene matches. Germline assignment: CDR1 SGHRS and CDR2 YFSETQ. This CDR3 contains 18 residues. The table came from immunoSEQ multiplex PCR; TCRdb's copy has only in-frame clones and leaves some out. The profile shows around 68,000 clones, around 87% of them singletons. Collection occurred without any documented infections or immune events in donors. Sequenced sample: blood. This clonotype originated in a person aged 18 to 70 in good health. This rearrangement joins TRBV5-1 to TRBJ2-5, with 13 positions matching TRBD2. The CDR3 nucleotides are TGCGCCAGCAGCTTGGGGACTAGCGGGAGACCCGTACAAGAGACCCAGTACTTC. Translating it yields CASSLGTSGRPVQETQYF.